This record covers a single T cell receptor beta chain. Its cognate antigen has yet to be identified. The sample holds no much larger clone one base away, and base qualities are not on file. The protocol used for the library was the immunoSEQ multiplex PCR assay. The multiplex PCR relied on a mix of 60 forward primers for TCR Vbeta segments and 13 reverse primers for TCR Jbeta segments. Amplification of the CDR3 region of rearranged TCR beta genes was performed with a multiplex PCR assay on genomic DNA. The amplified TCR beta libraries were sequenced on the Illumina HiSeq System as 87-base-pair reads. In the original analysis: In a later analysis, about 80 million unique TCR beta chains were counted across the 650 to 700 repertoires, and roughly 11 million of these chains were shared by at least two donors. Raw reads were error-corrected and collapsed into unique sequences with a nearest-neighbor algorithm that merged closely related sequences to remove PCR and sequencing errors. CDR3 sequences were aligned to IMGT reference sequences to assign V, D and J gene segments. For a sequence to be retained, a match of at least six nucleotides was required to both a V gene segment and a J gene segment. Rearrangements were classified as productive when the CDR3 lacked stop codons and remained in frame with V and J, and all other rearrangements were classified as non-productive. CDR3 was defined according to IMGT convention as the region running from the second conserved V-encoded cysteine to the conserved J-encoded phenylalanine. Sequences without an unambiguous match to a single V gene segment were excluded from the earlier analysis of about 600 of the donors. In an earlier analysis of approximately 590 of the donors, V segments were called functional above 56.7% productive rearrangements and were called segregating when the between-donor standard deviation exceeded 5%. A statistical classification framework was built for diagnosing cytomegalovirus status from the catalog of TCR beta chain sequences. A later analysis assigned V and J genes by comparing TCR nucleotide sequences with IMGT/GENE-DB human TR gene sequences. A later analysis assigned CDR3 sequences and most-parsimonious VDJ recombination scenarios with the TCRdist pipeline. In a later analysis, every TCR beta chain was defined by the combination of its CDR3 amino acid sequence and its V-gene family, and reads without a unique V-gene family were dropped. To address suspected cross-contamination and a sequencing artifact, a later analysis removed a few hundred highly shared, low-generation-probability nucleotide sequences. For each public chain, a later analysis derived a clonal expansion index from normalized ranks of inferred template counts within each repertoire. A later analysis computed generation probabilities with a VDJ recombination model fitted to out-of-frame rearrangements, and checked the results against IGoR. In a later analysis, TCR-TCR, TCR-HLA and TCR-CMV co-occurrence was scored with hypergeometric tests, and a repertoire-size bias correction was applied to TCR pairs. In a later analysis, false discovery rates were estimated by permuting HLA or CMV assignments 20 times. In a later analysis, co-occurring TCRs were grouped using DBSCAN, and TCRdist sequence similarity was added for clustering within HLA-allele-positive subsets. Co-occurrence clustering excluded repertoires with fewer than 30,000 or more than 120,000 public chains, plus five with anomalous nucleotide sharing. Here the immuneACCESS table is served through TCRdb, limited to in-frame sequences with V and J called. Missing clones are a known gap in these copies; in checked studies unresolved V genes cover under half, and the rest lacks a known reason. From that table come the V and J calls and clone size; the DNA was used to work out D and trimming. The sample has over 100,000 clones on record, approximately 8.9% of them singletons. Roughly 6.4% of the sample goes to the ten largest clones.

Trimmed from V: 8 bases; trimmed from J: 9 bases; junction bases lacking a gene match: 8. Spanning cysteine to phenylalanine, the CDR3 consists of 13 amino acids. This entry keeps only the CDR3 DNA: 39 bases, framed from base 1. Based on the germline V gene (reference sequence), the CDR1 and CDR2 sequences are MNHNY and SVGAGI. The cohort consisted of some 730 healthy bone marrow donors. Cohort members were all nominally healthy when sampled, although unrecorded immune exposures were likely present. The donor was CMV seropositive and belonged to the group of around 300 seropositive cohort members. A peripheral blood sample was provided by each donor, and peripheral blood mononuclear cells were used for TCR beta sequencing. Genomic DNA extraction from the blood cell samples was performed with the Qiagen DNeasy Blood Extraction Kit. The record originates from a study of cytomegalovirus exposure and HLA in healthy donors (dated by TCRdb to about 2017). Regarding the study in general: In an earlier analysis of under 750 of the donors, approximately 300 Gb of sequence data and 95 million to 130 million unique TCR beta sequences from about 179 million T cells were reported. The number of donors typed differed by locus, with roughly 629-640 for A, B, C, DRB1 and DQB1, roughly 520 for DQA1, over 600 for DPA1, and 472 for DPB1. In an earlier analysis of roughly 600 of the donors, high-throughput TCR beta sequencing was used to judge whether each TCR beta V gene segment behaved as functional or pseudogenic. All discovery cohort repertoires had been generated using a single sequencing platform. A later genetic analysis took genome-wide SNP genotypes for 398 of the 666 donors and used that subset as a discovery cohort. High-throughput TCR immunosequencing, statistical association of individual TCRs with disease status, and machine learning were combined to predict cytomegalovirus infection status. Alongside the repertoire data, information on donor age, sex, ethnicity and CMV serostatus was compiled. About five DR-DQ haplotypes were treated as single units for association and clustering because of strong linkage in the cohort. Approximately 310 gigabases of sequencing data and 78 million or so unique TCR sequences were included in an early release covering about 700 HLA-typed donors. The study was designed to test whether signatures of past pathogen exposure could be identified by cataloging public T cell receptors. The genetic ancestry cluster associated with self-reported Caucasian donors included around four fifths of the roughly 390 genotyped donors. In addition to the first cohort of 650 to 800 subjects, a separate validation cohort of approximately 120 different subjects was used. In a later analysis, previously published TCR beta repertoires from about 640 donors were re-analyzed and high-resolution HLA genotyping was added so that TCR occurrence patterns could be studied. The study used immunosequencing to profile the T cell repertoires of 666 subjects and linked those repertoires to cytomegalovirus serostatus. Class I and class II HLA loci were covered by the typing at four-digit resolution. Among almost 400 genotyped donors of the cohort, an average of 235,054 unique TCR beta nucleotide sequences were sequenced per donor, roughly 20% of them non-productive. The later analysis used no new phenotypic data to find candidate immune exposures, relying instead on TCR beta sequences and their occurrence across donors. What the research found in general, with its limitations: Specific HLA alleles were associated with more than 15,000 TCR beta sequences at a false discovery rate of 0.05 in a later analysis. The study listed around 160 TCR beta chains as associated with cytomegalovirus. This cohort had only TCR beta chains sequenced, and the lack of alpha or paired-chain data limited which features could be detected. Roughly uniform sequencing depth across donors was assumed in presence/absence analyses, although this assumption may not hold. In a later analysis, TCR association rates were found to vary across HLA loci, with the most associated TCRs seen for DRB1 alleles and the fewest for HLA-C alleles. A group of highly shared sequence variants was considered likely to be a technical artifact of the sequencing pipeline. Some IMGT-functional V segments, including TRBV6-2 and TRBV6-3, could not be told apart with the 87-base-pair reads, so those segments were excluded. The classifier was reported to diagnose cytomegalovirus status with high specificity and sensitivity in both the original cohort and the validation cohort. When HLA alleles, especially DR and DQ, strongly co-occurred, TCR associations were difficult to assign to individual alleles. Most TCR sequences were seen in very few donors, while some public TCRs were found in many individuals. A later analysis found that HLA-associated TCR beta chains were more clonally expanded and had lower generation probabilities than equally common non-associated chains. Broadly in line with IMGT annotations, most TCR beta V segments showed up in productive rearrangements about 87% or about 30% of the time in an earlier analysis of 450 to 600 of the donors. Compared with the approximately 670-donor mean, donors in an Asian-associated ancestry cluster had fewer N-insertions in productive TCRs, according to a later genetic analysis. A further reported finding was that TCR beta sequences accurately predicted the HLA-A and HLA-B alleles for most subjects in the first cohort. Because some donors lacked HLA typing at each locus, the association tests relied only on the typed subset. Linkage disequilibrium might explain the correlated functional status among segregating V segments, but an unknown experimental factor could not be ruled out. The earlier analysis of some 560 of the donors excluded fewer than 20 rarely observed V segments, including chromosome 9 orphons, because counts were too low. CMV serostatus was the only immune exposure information available for the cohort. Most CMV-associated TCR beta chains appeared to be HLA-restricted in a later analysis, and the HLA associations seemed to be driven largely by CMV exposure. In vitro tests confirmed that a few of the cytomegalovirus-associated TCR beta chains recognize cytomegalovirus antigens. Several of the top co-occurrence clusters appeared to be linked to parvovirus B19, influenza, CMV and Epstein-Barr virus, according to a later analysis. An association between a missense DCLRE1C variant and V-gene and J-gene trimming of TCR beta chains was found in a later genetic analysis and replicated in an independent cohort. It was suggested by the authors that the approach could potentially be generalized to other disease states and immunological phenotypes.

This receptor chain uses TRBV6-6 and TRBJ2-4, with 9 bases matching TRBD1. This sequence originates from a woman between 35 and 50 years old in good health and CMV-seropositive. Sequencing was performed on PBMCs. CDR3 sequence: CASQGQGGGIQYF. The DNA sequence is TGTGCCAGCCAGGGACAGGGAGGTGGCATTCAGTACTTC.